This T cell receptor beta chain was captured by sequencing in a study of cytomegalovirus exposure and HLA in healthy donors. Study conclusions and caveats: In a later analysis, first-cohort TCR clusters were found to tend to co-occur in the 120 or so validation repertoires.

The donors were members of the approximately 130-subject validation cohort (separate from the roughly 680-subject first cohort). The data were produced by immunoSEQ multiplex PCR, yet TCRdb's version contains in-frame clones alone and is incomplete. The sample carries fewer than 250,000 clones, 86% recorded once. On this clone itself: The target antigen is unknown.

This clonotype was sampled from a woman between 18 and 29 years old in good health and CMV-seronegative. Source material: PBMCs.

The CDR3 nucleotides read TGTGCCAGCAGCTTAGAAGGGACAGGGGTTTACAATGAGCAGTTCTTC. This codes for CASSLEGTGVYNEQFF. The chain uses TRBV11-2 and TRBJ2-1; 10 bases fit TRBD1. The CDR3 consists of 16 residues. Germline V gene lookup returns CDR1 SGHAT and CDR2 FQNNGV. J lost 4 bases, V lost 0 bases, and 3 bases had no gene match.